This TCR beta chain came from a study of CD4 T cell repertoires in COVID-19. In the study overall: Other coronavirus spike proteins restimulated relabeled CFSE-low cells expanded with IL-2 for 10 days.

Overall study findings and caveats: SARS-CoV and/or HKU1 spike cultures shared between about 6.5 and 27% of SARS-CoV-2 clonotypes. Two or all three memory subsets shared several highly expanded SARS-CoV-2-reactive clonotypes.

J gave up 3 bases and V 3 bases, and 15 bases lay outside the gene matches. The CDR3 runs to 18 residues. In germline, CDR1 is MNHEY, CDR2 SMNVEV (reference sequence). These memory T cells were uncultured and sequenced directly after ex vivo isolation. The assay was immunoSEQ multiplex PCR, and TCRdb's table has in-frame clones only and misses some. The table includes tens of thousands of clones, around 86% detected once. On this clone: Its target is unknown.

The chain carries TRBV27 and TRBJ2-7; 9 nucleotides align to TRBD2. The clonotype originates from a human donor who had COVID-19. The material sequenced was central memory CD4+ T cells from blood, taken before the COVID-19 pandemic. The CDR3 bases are TGTGCCAGCAGTTTTACCTTCGGTGGTAGCGGGGGTTTCTACGAGCAGTACTTC. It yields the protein CASSFTFGGSGGFYEQYF.